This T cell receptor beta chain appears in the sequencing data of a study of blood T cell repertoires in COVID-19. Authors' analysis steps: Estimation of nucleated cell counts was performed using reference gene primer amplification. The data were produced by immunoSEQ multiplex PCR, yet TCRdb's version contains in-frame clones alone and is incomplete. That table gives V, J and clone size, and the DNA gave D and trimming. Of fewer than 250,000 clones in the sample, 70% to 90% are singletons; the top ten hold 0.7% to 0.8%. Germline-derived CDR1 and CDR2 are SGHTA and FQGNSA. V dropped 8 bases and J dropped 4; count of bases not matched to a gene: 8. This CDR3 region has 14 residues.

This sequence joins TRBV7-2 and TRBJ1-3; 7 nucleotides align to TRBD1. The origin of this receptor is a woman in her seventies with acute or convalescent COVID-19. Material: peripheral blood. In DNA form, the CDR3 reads TGTGCCAGCCGAGGGACAGTCGTCGGAAACACCATATATTTT. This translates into CASRGTVVGNTIYF.